These 31 T cell receptor beta chains originate from one sample sequenced in a study of T cells in localized non-small cell lung cancer. Data came from immunoSEQ multiplex PCR; TCRdb stores just in-frame clones and leaves some out. This table has tens of thousands of clones, 88% appearing once. Here the sequenced sample was peripheral blood, taken before any cancer treatment. The receptor set was obtained from a woman aged 35-75 years with stage I squamous cell lung carcinoma.

This sequence joins TRBV2 and TRBJ1-4, with a possible D match to TRBD1 (5 bases). The CDR3 runs to 14 residues. The V gene's germline CDR1 is SNHLY and CDR2 FYNNEI. Trimming stripped 8 bases from V and 8 bases from J, with 18 bases between. CDR3 DNA: TGTGCCAGCGGGGGGGAGCGGTTCGGCGAAAAACTGTTTTTT. Its protein product is CASGGERFGEKLFF.

CDR3 bases: TGTGCCAGCAGCGTTTCTAGCGGGGGGGCGCGGGAGACCCAGTACTTC. Its translation: CASSVSSGGARETQYF. V usage is TRBV9 and J usage is TRBJ2-5, with TRBD2 identical over 12 bases. Germline V gene sequence: CDR1 SGDLS, CDR2 YYNGEE. The CDR3 length is 16 residues. The V and J ends lost 2 bases and 5 bases, in that order; junction bases with no gene match: 7.

The chain combines TRBV19 with TRBJ2-2; TRBD2 agrees at 10 bases. Trimming took 6 bases from V and 5 from J; bases not matched to a gene: 6. The CDR3 has 15 residues. Germline V CDR1 and CDR2: LNHDA, SQIVND (reference sequence). CDR3 DNA sequence: TGTGCCAGTAGGAAAGCGGGGGGGCAAACCGGGGAGCTGTTTTTT. Translated, it gives CASRKAGGQTGELFF.

The CDR3 bases are TGTGCCAGTAGTATGAGGGCTGGAAACACCATATATTTT. Residues: CASSMRAGNTIYF. The chain recombines TRBV19 with TRBJ1-3; no clear D gene. From germline, CDR1 is LNHDA and CDR2 SQIVND (reference sequence). Trimming pared 3 bases from V and 2 bases from J, leaving 5 bases between. The CDR3 loop spans 13 amino acids.

The rearrangement uses TRBV6-1 and TRBJ1-2, with D perhaps TRBD1 (6 bases). The germline V and J ends were trimmed by 2 bases and 8 bases, with 18 bases remaining between them. The germline CDR1 and CDR2 sequences are MNHNS and SASEGT. CDR3 length: 15 residues. In DNA form, the CDR3 reads TGTGCCAGCAGTGAAACCGGGACATCAAGAGGGGGCTACACCTTC. Protein product: CASSETGTSRGGYTF.

This chain connects TRBV6-1 to TRBJ1-5; D remains unclear. Germline CDR1 reads MNHNS; CDR2 reads SASEGT. V was trimmed by 6 bases and J by 3 bases, leaving 6 bases between them. The CDR3 contains 12 residues. The DNA for the CDR3 is TGTGCCAGCAGGGATTTCAATCAGCCCCAGCATTTT. Amino acid sequence: CASRDFNQPQHF.

This rearrangement joins TRBV29-1 to TRBJ1-2; the D is unclear. The CDR3 loop spans 14 amino acids. Trimming left V 6 bases short and J 3 bases short, with 17 bases between. CDR1 SQVTM and CDR2 ANQGSEA come from the germline V gene. CDR3 nucleotides: TGCAGCGTCCCCCCCGTAGGGAGAGACTATGGCTACACCTTC. This codes for CSVPPVGRDYGYTF.

The J gene is TRBJ1-2, the V gene TRBV5-6; D is unclear. The V and J ends lost 1 base and 4 bases respectively, with 8 bases between them. Per the germline V gene, CDR1 is SGHDT and CDR2 is YYEEEE. This CDR3 region has 13 residues. CDR3 sequence reads: CASSLRVAYGYTF. CDR3 coding DNA: TGTGCCAGCAGCTTGAGGGTCGCCTATGGCTACACCTTC.

This clone showed up just a few times. The chain joins TRBV19 to TRBJ2-5, with a possible D match to TRBD1 (6 bases). Germline V lookup: CDR1 LNHDA, CDR2 SQIVND (reference sequence). CDR3 length: 15 amino acids. V was cut by 9 bases and J by 5 bases, with 22 bases left in between. The CDR3: CASVGGPGEMETQYF. The CDR3 bases are TGTGCCAGCGTAGGAGGCCCAGGGGAAATGGAGACCCAGTACTTC. Based on the CDR3 plus reference TRBV19 and TRBJ2-5, the full variable domain is DGGITQSPKYLFRKEGQNVTLSCEQNLNHDAMYWYRQDPGQGLRLIYYSQIVNDFQKGDIAEGYSVSREKKESFPLTVTSAQKNPTAFYLCASVGGPGEMETQYFGPGTRLLVL.

This clone was observed a single time. This chain joins TRBV18 and TRBJ2-2; D might be TRBD2 (5 bases). V was pared by 2 bases and J by 2 bases, with 21 bases between. The length of the CDR3 is 19 residues. Per the germline V gene, CDR1 is KGHSH and CDR2 is LQKENI. CDR3: CASSPSDPGSKYNTGELFF. DNA for the CDR3: TGTGCCAGCTCACCATCCGACCCGGGGTCAAAATATAACACCGGGGAGCTGTTTTTT.

V usage is TRBV4-2 and J usage is TRBJ2-5; no clear D gene. The CDR3 length is 16 residues. The germline V gene encodes CDR1 LGHNA and CDR2 YNFKEQ. Trimming shortened V by 0 bases and J by 5 bases, and 16 bases separated the two germline ends. CDR3 protein: CASSQDSAGLGETQYF. CDR3 coding DNA: TGTGCCAGCAGCCAAGATTCGGCTGGCCTCGGGGAGACCCAGTACTTC.

V is TRBV10-3 and J is TRBJ2-2; 12 nucleotides agree with TRBD1. The germline CDR1 and CDR2 sequences are ENHRY and SYGVKD. With V trimmed by 4 bases and J by 6 bases, 3 bases remained unmatched. The CDR3 has 15 amino acids. CDR3 nucleotide sequence: TGTGCCATCAGTGCGGGGACAGGGGGCTCCGGGGAGCTGTTTTTT. Translating it yields CAISAGTGGSGELFF.

The chain is built from TRBV21-1 and TRBJ1-2. TRBV21-1 is a recognized pseudogene. The CDR3 covers 17 residues. The CDR3 here is CASSKGRGGRPTYGYTF. In DNA, the CDR3 is TGTGCCAGCAGCAAAGGGCGGGGGGGACGCCCGACCTATGGCTACACCTTC.

V and J are TRBV7-2 and TRBJ1-2, with D unresolved. This CDR3 has 13 residues. The germline V gene encodes CDR1 SGHTA and CDR2 FQGNSA. Trimming took off 6 bases at V and 3 bases at J, with 11 bases between the two ends. The CDR3 here is CASRIVQDYGYTF. DNA for the CDR3: TGTGCCAGCAGAATCGTGCAGGACTATGGCTACACCTTC. The full variable domain, its missing parts supplied by reference TRBV7-2 and TRBJ1-2, is GAGVSQSPSNKVTEKGKDVELRCDPISGHTALYWYRQSLGQGLEFLIYFQGNSAPDKSGLPSDRFSAERTGGSVSTLTIQRTQQEDSAVYLCASRIVQDYGYTFGSGTRLTVV.

The chain uses TRBV30 and TRBJ2-7; no clear D gene. This CDR3 is 13 amino acids long. CDR1 is GTSNPN and CDR2 is SVGIG in the germline V gene (reference sequence). Trimming left V 4 bases short and J 0 bases short, with 10 bases between. The CDR3: CAWTRHSSYEQYF. The CDR3 nucleotides read TGTGCCTGGACCCGGCATAGCTCCTACGAGCAGTACTTC.

J is TRBJ2-1 and V is TRBV10-3; D unresolved. With 3 bases removed from V and 6 bases from J, the gap between germline ends came to 6 bases. Germline-derived CDR1 and CDR2 are ENHRY and SYGVKD. The CDR3 is 12 residues long. Here the CDR3 reads CAISEGGNEQFF. In nucleotides, the CDR3 is TGTGCCATCAGTGAAGGCGGCAATGAGCAGTTCTTC.

The chain uses TRBV5-8 and TRBJ1-1; D is ambiguous. V lost 2 bases, J lost 7 bases, and 24 bases lay in between. Germline CDR1 is SGHTS and CDR2 is YDEGEE. The CDR3 spans 17 residues. The CDR3 DNA reads as TGTGCCAGCAGCTTTCTTGTTTTGGCGGAACTAACACGTGAAGCTTTCTTT. Its translation: CASSFLVLAELTREAFF.

The chain combines TRBV6-6 with TRBJ2-1; D is possibly TRBD1 or TRBD2 (6 bases each). CDR3 length: 11 amino acids. The V end lost 6 bases, the J end lost 12 bases, and 12 bases lay between the germline ends. Germline V gives CDR1 MNHNY, CDR2 SVGAGI (reference sequence). CDR3 in amino acids: CASSLGGRQFF. CDR3 DNA: TGTGCCAGCAGCCTGGGGGGCCGGCAGTTCTTC.

V usage is TRBV27 and J usage is TRBJ1-1, with a tentative D call TRBD1 (5 bases). Trimming pared 6 bases from V and 5 bases from J, leaving 16 bases between. The germline gives CDR1 MNHEY, CDR2 SMNVEV (reference sequence). This CDR3 contains 14 residues. The CDR3 loop is CASRPQGIGTEAFF. The CDR3 nucleotides are TGTGCCAGCAGACCTCAGGGAATTGGGACTGAAGCTTTCTTT.

V gene TRBV5-1 combines with J gene TRBJ2-1; D is possibly TRBD1 (5 bases). The V and J ends lost 0 bases and 1 base respectively, with 14 bases between them. The CDR3 sequence is 17 residues long. CDR1 and CDR2 (germline): SGHRS, YFSETQ. CDR3 in amino acids: CASSLGLGPGSYNEQFF. CDR3 DNA sequence: TGCGCCAGCAGCTTGGGGTTGGGGCCAGGGTCCTACAATGAGCAGTTCTTC.

The genes are TRBV30 and TRBJ1-2, with D hard to call. Germline V lookup: CDR1 GTSNPN, CDR2 SVGIG (reference sequence). The CDR3 has 12 amino acids. The V gene lost 0 bases and the J gene lost 4 bases, with 6 bases spanning the gap. In nucleotides, the CDR3 is TGTGCCTGGAGTGTCAACACCTATGGCTACACCTTC. This sequence encodes CAWSVNTYGYTF. The entire variable domain, with the rest obtained from reference TRBV30 and TRBJ1-2, is as follows: SQTIHQWPATLVQPVGSPLSLECTVEGTSNPNLYWYRQAAGRGLQLLFYSVGIGQISSEVPQNLSASRPQDRQFILSSKKLLLSDSGFYLCAWSVNTYGYTFGSGTRLTVV.

CDR3 DNA: TGTGCCAGTAATTTTGCGGCCTCTGGAAACACCATATATTTT. Translating gives CASNFAASGNTIYF. This chain joins TRBV19 and TRBJ1-3; D uncertain. The CDR3 is 14 residues long. Germline V gives CDR1 LNHDA, CDR2 SQIVND (reference sequence). The V and J ends lost 7 bases and 0 bases respectively, with 10 bases between them.

The chain couples TRBV6-1 to TRBJ2-7; 11 nucleotides align to TRBD1. The germline V gene has CDR1 MNHNS and CDR2 SASEGT. This CDR3 comprises 19 residues. Trimming removed 4 bases from V and 0 bases from J; junction bases left unmatched: 14. Here the CDR3 reads CASSGGRTGGVLLSYEQYF. As DNA, the CDR3 is TGTGCCAGCAGTGGCGGGAGGACAGGGGGCGTCCTTCTCTCCTACGAGCAGTACTTC.

J is TRBJ2-1 and V is TRBV10-2; the D is unclear. The V gene lost 0 bases and the J gene lost 2 bases, with 5 bases spanning the gap. CDR1 is WSHSY and CDR2 is SAAADI in the germline V gene. This CDR3 contains 14 residues. The CDR3 region is CASSESRAYNEQFF. CDR3 DNA sequence: TGCGCCAGCAGTGAGTCAAGGGCCTACAATGAGCAGTTCTTC.

CDR3 sequence (DNA): TGTGCCAGCCGTCCCTCGACAGATAGCGAAGCTTTCTTT. Its protein product is CASRPSTDSEAFF. The chain uses TRBV14 and TRBJ1-1, with TRBD1 as a possible D gene (5 bases). The ends were cut back, 8 bases at V and 8 bases at J, with 18 bases in the middle. Germline V gene data show CDR1 as SGHDN and CDR2 as FVKESK. The CDR3 covers 13 residues.

The chain recombines TRBV7-9 with TRBJ2-5; TRBD2 matches 8 bases. The germline CDR1 and CDR2 sequences are SEHNR and FQNEAQ (reference sequence). The CDR3 covers 16 residues. Losses at the gene ends were 1 base for V and 5 bases for J; bases not matched to a gene: 9. In DNA, the CDR3 is TGTGCCAGCAGCTTAGGGCCGTTATCGGGAGGGGAGACCCAGTACTTC. Translated: CASSLGPLSGGETQYF.

The genes are TRBV2 and TRBJ2-5, with a tentative D call TRBD1 (5 bases). CDR1 and CDR2 (germline): SNHLY, FYNNEI. Trimming took 2 bases from V and 3 from J, leaving 13 bases between them. The CDR3 sequence is 15 residues long. In DNA, the CDR3 is TGTGCCAGCAGTGAACAGGGCGTGAGGAAAGAGACCCAGTACTTC. It is translated as CASSEQGVRKETQYF.

V is TRBV18 and J is TRBJ1-1, with D perhaps matching TRBD1 (6 bases). The CDR3 length is 14 residues. CDR1 is KGHSH, CDR2 LQKENI, per germline. Trimming removed 2 bases at V and 1 base at J, with 8 bases between. CDR3 DNA sequence: TGTGCCAGCTCACCAAGGGACACGAACACTGAAGCTTTCTTT. Its translation is CASSPRDTNTEAFF.

The chain has TRBV5-1 and TRBJ1-4; 11 bases agree with TRBD1. V gave up 4 bases and J gave up 11 bases; unmatched junction bases: 13. From germline, CDR1 is SGHRS and CDR2 YFSETQ. CDR3 length: 16 amino acids. The CDR3 region is CASSEDPGTGGGKLFF. CDR3 bases: TGCGCCAGCAGCGAGGATCCCGGGACAGGGGGAGGGAAACTGTTTTTT.

The V gene is TRBV10-1, the J gene TRBJ1-1, with D maybe TRBD1 (5 bases). The CDR3 runs to 17 residues. CDR1 and CDR2 (germline): WNHNN, SYGVQD (reference sequence). V was clipped by 0 bases and J by 1 base, with 15 bases between them. CDR3 DNA sequence: TGCGCCAGCAGTGAGTCGCGACGCCGGGACCAGAACACTGAAGCTTTCTTT. Translated, it gives CASSESRRRDQNTEAFF.

This clone has a single count. The rearrangement joins TRBV30 to TRBJ2-5; TRBD1 agrees at 7 bases. The V gene's germline CDR1 is GTSNPN and CDR2 SVGIG (reference sequence). Unmatched junction bases numbered 7, after V lost 2 bases and J lost 4 bases. The CDR3 covers 14 residues. CDR3: CAWSSGTEGETQYF. CDR3 coding DNA: TGTGCCTGGAGTTCTGGGACAGAGGGAGAGACCCAGTACTTC.